The rows below give T cell receptor beta chains drawn from one sample of a study of vaccination and CD4 T cells after COVID-19. TCRdb fed the PCR reads into MiXCR, producing one record per CDR3 protein. The sample contains some 16,000 distinct CDR3 sequences, 73% of which appear only once. No antigen has been assigned to these receptors. The sample consisted of CD4+ T cells from blood, cultured in vitro. The receptors were gathered from a human donor who had recovered from COVID-19. Each CDR3 is given with its conserved first and last residue. D genes are given only for firm matches. Size values are once, few and many counts, or a class for expanded clones, and some rows have none.

V gene: TRBV6-2/TRBV6-3; D gene: NA; J gene: TRBJ2-7; clone size: NA; CDR3 protein: CASSSDSYEQYF; CDR3 DNA: TGTGCCAGCAGCTCGGACAGTTACGAGCAGTACTTC
V gene: TRBV20-1; D gene: TRBD1; J gene: TRBJ2-3; clone size: NA; CDR3 protein: CSATPGQGVSHTDTQYF; CDR3 DNA: TGCAGTGCCACTCCGGGACAGGGGGTCTCCCACACAGATACGCAGTATTTT
V gene: TRBV7-9; D gene: TRBD1; J gene: TRBJ2-5; clone size: NA; CDR3 protein: CASSLGGTGPQETQYF; CDR3 DNA: TGTGCCAGCAGCTTAGGCGGGACAGGTCCTCAAGAGACCCAGTACTTC
V gene: TRBV6-1; D gene: NA; J gene: TRBJ2-2; clone size: NA; CDR3 protein: CASSESEGEGGELFF; CDR3 DNA: TGTGCCAGCAGTGAAAGTGAGGGGGAGGGCGGGGAGCTGTTTTTT
V gene: TRBV6-1; D gene: NA; J gene: TRBJ1-2; clone size: NA; CDR3 protein: CASSEAPTRGGYTF; CDR3 DNA: TGTGCCAGCAGTGAAGCACCCACGCGCGGTGGCTACACCTTC
V gene: TRBV9; D gene: NA; J gene: TRBJ2-1; clone size: NA; CDR3 protein: CASSVSRRNEQFF; CDR3 DNA: TGTGCCAGCAGCGTATCTAGGCGCAATGAGCAGTTCTTC
V gene: TRBV7-2; D gene: NA; J gene: TRBJ1-5; clone size: NA; CDR3 protein: CASSFTGFNQPQHF; CDR3 DNA: TGTGCCAGCAGCTTCACAGGGTTCAATCAGCCCCAGCATTTT
V gene: TRBV27; D gene: TRBD1; J gene: TRBJ1-6; clone size: NA; CDR3 protein: CASSEDRRNSPLHF; CDR3 DNA: TGTGCCAGCAGTGAGGACAGGAGGAATTCACCCCTCCACTTT
V gene: TRBV15; D gene: TRBD1; J gene: TRBJ1-5; clone size: few; CDR3 protein: CATSSKGAVGNQPQHF; CDR3 DNA: TGTGCCACCAGTTCGAAGGGGGCTGTGGGCAATCAGCCCCAGCATTTT
V gene: TRBV20-1; D gene: NA; J gene: TRBJ1-5; clone size: NA; CDR3 protein: CSARGRQDQPQHF; CDR3 DNA: TGCAGTGCTAGAGGGCGACAGGACCAGCCCCAGCATTTT
V gene: TRBV19; D gene: TRBD2; J gene: TRBJ2-6; clone size: NA; CDR3 protein: CASSIGLAGAFGANVLTF; CDR3 DNA: TGTGCCAGTAGTATAGGGCTAGCGGGAGCCTTCGGGGCCAACGTCCTGACTTTC
V gene: TRBV6-5; D gene: NA; J gene: TRBJ1-2; clone size: few; CDR3 protein: CASSSPRNYGYTF; CDR3 DNA: TGTGCCAGCAGTTCACCACGTAACTATGGCTACACCTTC
V gene: TRBV20-1; D gene: TRBD2; J gene: TRBJ2-1; clone size: NA; CDR3 protein: CSARPSGSYNEQFF; CDR3 DNA: TGCAGTGCTAGACCAAGCGGGAGCTACAATGAGCAGTTCTTC
V gene: TRBV7-3; D gene: NA; J gene: TRBJ2-3; clone size: NA; CDR3 protein: CASSLIPGRGQGDTQYF; CDR3 DNA: TGTGCCAGCAGCTTAATTCCGGGACGGGGGCAAGGGGATACGCAGTATTTT
V gene: TRBV21-1; D gene: NA; J gene: TRBJ1-1; clone size: NA; CDR3 protein: CASSRYRGLNTEAFF; CDR3 DNA: TGTGCCAGCAGCCGTTACCGGGGGTTGAACACTGAAGCTTTCTTT
V gene: TRBV20-1; D gene: TRBD2; J gene: TRBJ2-2; clone size: few; CDR3 protein: CSARDELAGVANTGELFF; CDR3 DNA: TGCAGTGCTAGAGATGAACTAGCGGGAGTTGCGAACACCGGGGAGCTGTTTTTT
V gene: TRBV24-1; D gene: TRBD2; J gene: TRBJ2-3; clone size: NA; CDR3 protein: CATSELPTSGSTDTQYF; CDR3 DNA: TGTGCCACCAGTGAGCTCCCAACTAGCGGTAGCACAGATACGCAGTATTTT
V gene: TRBV28; D gene: NA; J gene: TRBJ2-5; clone size: NA; CDR3 protein: CASSARETQYF; CDR3 DNA: TGTGCCAGCAGCGCACGGGAGACCCAGTACTTC
V gene: TRBV7-2; D gene: NA; J gene: TRBJ2-5; clone size: NA; CDR3 protein: CASGRRQGQTQYF; CDR3 DNA: TGTGCCAGCGGGCGTCGTCAGGGACAAACCCAGTACTTC
V gene: TRBV6-5; D gene: TRBD1; J gene: TRBJ1-3; clone size: NA; CDR3 protein: CASSLGTGVLGNTIYF; CDR3 DNA: TGTGCCAGCAGTTTAGGGACAGGGGTCCTTGGAAACACCATATATTTT
V gene: TRBV20-1; D gene: NA; J gene: TRBJ1-6; clone size: few; CDR3 protein: CSARDSGPNSPLHF; CDR3 DNA: TGCAGTGCTAGAGATTCGGGCCCTAATTCACCCCTCCACTTT
V gene: TRBV7-2; D gene: NA; J gene: TRBJ1-5; clone size: NA; CDR3 protein: CASSFDTNQPQHF; CDR3 DNA: TGTGCCAGCAGCTTCGACACCAATCAGCCCCAGCATTTT
V gene: TRBV20-1; D gene: TRBD1; J gene: TRBJ1-5; clone size: NA; CDR3 protein: CSARSAGQGASNQPQHF; CDR3 DNA: TGCAGTGCTAGGTCCGCCGGACAGGGGGCTAGCAATCAGCCCCAGCATTTT
V gene: TRBV7-9; D gene: NA; J gene: TRBJ2-1; clone size: NA; CDR3 protein: CASSLERSQVEQFF; CDR3 DNA: TGTGCCAGCAGCTTAGAGAGGTCGCAGGTTGAGCAGTTCTTC
V gene: TRBV15; D gene: TRBD1; J gene: TRBJ1-5; clone size: NA; CDR3 protein: CATSKQGGNQPQHF; CDR3 DNA: TGTGCCACCAGCAAACAGGGGGGCAATCAGCCCCAGCATTTT
V gene: TRBV30; D gene: NA; J gene: TRBJ1-1; clone size: NA; CDR3 protein: CAWSKGGVRLVNTEAFF; CDR3 DNA: TGTGCCTGGAGTAAGGGAGGGGTACGGTTAGTCAACACTGAAGCTTTCTTT
V gene: TRBV20-1; D gene: TRBD2; J gene: TRBJ2-1; clone size: once; CDR3 protein: CSTHGREGLVDEQFF; CDR3 DNA: TGCAGCACCCATGGGCGGGAGGGTTTGGTCGATGAGCAGTTCTTC
V gene: TRBV7-2; D gene: NA; J gene: TRBJ1-6; clone size: NA; CDR3 protein: CASSLDALGISPLHF; CDR3 DNA: TGTGCCAGCAGCTTAGACGCCCTAGGAATTTCACCCCTCCACTTT
V gene: TRBV21-1; D gene: NA; J gene: TRBJ2-7; clone size: NA; CDR3 protein: CASRPPDSYEQYF; CDR3 DNA: TGTGCCAGCAGACCACCAGACAGCTACGAGCAGTACTTC
V gene: TRBV7-9; D gene: NA; J gene: TRBJ2-4; clone size: NA; CDR3 protein: CASSGRFVTKNIQYF; CDR3 DNA: TGTGCCAGCAGCGGACGGTTCGTAACCAAAAACATTCAGTACTTC
V gene: TRBV20-1; D gene: NA; J gene: TRBJ2-5; clone size: NA; CDR3 protein: CSARDFGRILQETQYF; CDR3 DNA: TGCAGTGCTAGAGATTTCGGGCGGATCCTCCAAGAGACCCAGTACTTC
V gene: TRBV6-2/TRBV6-3; D gene: NA; J gene: TRBJ1-1; clone size: NA; CDR3 protein: CASSYARRMNTEAFF; CDR3 DNA: TGTGCCAGCAGTTACGCTAGACGGATGAACACTGAAGCTTTCTTT
V gene: TRBV6-1; D gene: NA; J gene: TRBJ2-3; clone size: NA; CDR3 protein: CASRENTVTDTQYF; CDR3 DNA: TGTGCCAGCAGAGAGAACACAGTCACAGATACGCAGTATTTT
V gene: TRBV12-3/TRBV12-4; D gene: NA; J gene: TRBJ2-3; clone size: once; CDR3 protein: CANSRVGFGDTQYF; CDR3 DNA: TGTGCCAACAGCAGGGTGGGGTTTGGGGATACGCAGTATTTT
V gene: TRBV12-3/TRBV12-4; D gene: NA; J gene: TRBJ1-2; clone size: NA; CDR3 protein: CASSPDGGVTLYGYTF; CDR3 DNA: TGTGCCAGCAGTCCTGACGGAGGGGTCACCTTGTATGGCTACACCTTC
V gene: TRBV6-5; D gene: NA; J gene: TRBJ2-7; clone size: few; CDR3 protein: CASSYPNRQIYEQYF; CDR3 DNA: TGTGCCAGCAGTTATCCCAACCGGCAGATTTACGAGCAGTACTTC
V gene: TRBV18; D gene: NA; J gene: TRBJ1-1; clone size: NA; CDR3 protein: CASSPMGIEAFF; CDR3 DNA: TGTGCCAGCTCACCAATGGGGATTGAAGCTTTCTTT
V gene: TRBV15; D gene: NA; J gene: TRBJ1-5; clone size: NA; CDR3 protein: CATSRVLRQNSNQPQHF; CDR3 DNA: TGTGCCACCAGCAGAGTGTTAAGGCAGAATAGCAATCAGCCCCAGCATTTT
V gene: TRBV25-1; D gene: NA; J gene: TRBJ1-5; clone size: NA; CDR3 protein: CASISGEDQPQHF; CDR3 DNA: TGTGCCAGCATATCGGGGGAGGATCAGCCCCAGCATTTT
V gene: TRBV19; D gene: TRBD1; J gene: TRBJ2-4; clone size: NA; CDR3 protein: CASSVNSGGASNIQYF; CDR3 DNA: TGTGCCAGTAGCGTAAACTCAGGGGGCGCCTCGAACATTCAGTACTTC
V gene: TRBV7-2; D gene: TRBD2; J gene: TRBJ2-3; clone size: NA; CDR3 protein: CASSPGLATDTQYF; CDR3 DNA: TGTGCCAGCAGCCCCGGACTAGCTACAGATACGCAGTATTTT
V gene: TRBV20-1; D gene: NA; J gene: TRBJ1-1; clone size: NA; CDR3 protein: CSARVDTEAFF; CDR3 DNA: TGCAGTGCTAGAGTTGACACTGAAGCTTTCTTT
V gene: TRBV27; D gene: TRBD2; J gene: TRBJ2-7; clone size: NA; CDR3 protein: CASTEQSSGIVYEQYF; CDR3 DNA: TGTGCCAGCACCGAGCAGTCTAGCGGGATCGTCTACGAGCAGTACTTC
V gene: TRBV15; D gene: NA; J gene: TRBJ1-5; clone size: NA; CDR3 protein: CATSRGLDQPQHF; CDR3 DNA: TGTGCCACCAGCAGGGGCTTGGACCAGCCCCAGCATTTT
V gene: TRBV7-2; D gene: TRBD1; J gene: TRBJ1-6; clone size: NA; CDR3 protein: CASRPNRGGNSPLHF; CDR3 DNA: TGTGCCAGCAGACCTAACAGGGGGGGTAATTCACCCCTCCACTTT
V gene: TRBV27; D gene: TRBD2; J gene: TRBJ2-1; clone size: few; CDR3 protein: CASSPREGSYNEQFF; CDR3 DNA: TGTGCCAGCAGTCCCAGGGAGGGCTCCTACAATGAGCAGTTCTTC
V gene: TRBV30; D gene: TRBD2; J gene: TRBJ2-3; clone size: NA; CDR3 protein: CAWRIAGGPIGGTDTQYF; CDR3 DNA: TGTGCCTGGAGAATAGCGGGAGGGCCTATCGGAGGAACAGATACGCAGTATTTT
V gene: TRBV24-1; D gene: TRBD2; J gene: TRBJ2-5; clone size: few; CDR3 protein: CATGGREHEETQYF; CDR3 DNA: TGTGCCACCGGAGGGCGGGAGCACGAAGAGACCCAGTACTTC
V gene: TRBV24-1; D gene: NA; J gene: TRBJ2-5; clone size: NA; CDR3 protein: CATSDVGGAKETQYF; CDR3 DNA: TGTGCCACCAGTGATGTCGGGGGCGCGAAAGAGACCCAGTACTTC
V gene: TRBV6-1; D gene: NA; J gene: TRBJ1-5; clone size: NA; CDR3 protein: CASSEGRANTQPQHF; CDR3 DNA: TGTGCCAGCAGTGAAGGTCGCGCAAACACACAGCCCCAGCATTTT
V gene: TRBV7-9; D gene: NA; J gene: TRBJ2-3; clone size: NA; CDR3 protein: CASSKPGQLGTDTQYF; CDR3 DNA: TGTGCCAGCAGCAAACCTGGACAGCTAGGCACAGATACGCAGTATTTT
V gene: TRBV20-1; D gene: NA; J gene: TRBJ1-5; clone size: NA; CDR3 protein: CSARDEVRHRSNQPQHF; CDR3 DNA: TGCAGTGCTAGAGATGAAGTGAGGCATCGATCCAATCAGCCCCAGCATTTT